These 18 T cell receptor beta chains were sequenced from one sample in a study of PD-1 blockade in classical Hodgkin lymphoma (dated by TCRdb to about 2020). The time point label, as the study defines it: cycle 1 day 1 (C1D1), immediately before nivolumab initiation. Every trial patient had relapsed following autologous stem cell transplantation, and prior brentuximab vedotin exposure was what differed among cohorts A, B and C. Preparation of the library involved the immunoSEQ multiplex PCR assay. TCRdb obtained this table from immuneACCESS and retained in-frame rearrangements with V and J assigned. These tables miss some clones; where compared with another copy, unresolved V genes account for less than half of the shortfall, and the remainder is unexplained. The sample has some 41,000 clones on record, 60% to 85% of them singletons. The ten largest clones capture approximately 9.9% of the sample.

Specimen: peripheral blood mononuclear cells (PBMCs), collected at baseline. These receptors were collected from a human donor with classical Hodgkin lymphoma.

In DNA form, the CDR3 reads TGTGCCAGCAGTTTATCGTATCTGCTAGCGGAAAGCACAGATACGCAGTATTTT. Protein: CASSLSYLLAESTDTQYF. J is TRBJ2-3 and V is TRBV27, with 7 nucleotides matching TRBD2. Unmatched junction bases numbered 9, after V lost 0 bases and J lost 0 bases. Germline V lookup: CDR1 MNHEY, CDR2 SMNVEV (reference sequence). There are 18 residues in the CDR3.

The chain couples TRBV5-4 to TRBJ2-7; possibly TRBD2 for D (6 bases). The V gene's germline CDR1 is SGHNT and CDR2 YYREEE (reference sequence). CDR3 size: 15 residues. V was pared by 5 bases and J by 3 bases, with 18 bases between. The CDR3 region has the DNA TGTGCCAGCAGTTCCGGCCCTATGGGGGGCTACGAGCAGTACTTC. Its protein is CASSSGPMGGYEQYF.

V gene TRBV7-2 combines with J gene TRBJ1-2; D not certain. Trimming cost V 3 bases and J 6 bases, with 11 bases left between them. From germline, CDR1 is SGHTA and CDR2 FQGNSA. The CDR3 is made up of 13 amino acids. The CDR3 loop reads CASSFQGPDGYTF. The DNA of the CDR3 is TGTGCCAGCAGCTTCCAAGGGCCGGATGGCTACACCTTC.

This chain links TRBV19 with TRBJ1-2, with 8 bases that match TRBD1. Trimming took 5 bases from V and 0 from J; bases not matched to a gene: 5. Germline V gene data show CDR1 as LNHDA and CDR2 as SQIVND (reference sequence). This CDR3 comprises 15 residues. The CDR3 DNA reads TGTGCCAGTAGTGCAGGGGACAGGTCTAACTATGGCTACACCTTC. It yields the protein CASSAGDRSNYGYTF.

The chain employs TRBV7-2 and TRBJ1-3; possibly TRBD1 for D (5 bases). Germline loops: CDR1 SGHTA, CDR2 FQGNSA. The CDR3 runs to 16 residues. V lost 1 base and J lost 7, with 17 bases in between. CDR3 region: CASSLEGRVLGNTIYF. Written as DNA, the CDR3 is TGTGCCAGCAGCTTAGAGGGCAGGGTATTGGGGAACACCATATATTTT.

The genes are TRBV5-1 and TRBJ2-5; 16 bases agree with TRBD2. The CDR3 contains 16 residues. In germline, CDR1 is SGHRS, CDR2 YFSETQ. V lost 3 bases to trimming and J lost 4 bases; unmatched junction nucleotides: 3. The DNA for the CDR3 is TGCGCCAGCAGCTCGGGACTAGCGGGAGGGTCAGAGACCCAGTACTTC. It translates to CASSSGLAGGSETQYF.

The rearrangement uses TRBV7-2 and TRBJ2-3; D not resolved. The CDR3 consists of 13 residues. Germline V gene data show CDR1 as SGHTA and CDR2 as FQGNSA. The ends were cut back, 1 base at V and 5 bases at J, with 7 bases in the middle. The CDR3 loop is CASSLVVLDTQYF. Here the CDR3 DNA reads TGTGCCAGCAGCTTAGTGGTCTTAGATACGCAGTATTTT.

The chain recombines TRBV7-2 with TRBJ2-7; 7 positions match TRBD1. The CDR3 is 14 amino acids. Germline V CDR1 and CDR2: SGHTA, FQGNSA. With 1 base clipped from V and 5 bases from J, the junction kept 5 bases outside the gene matches. CDR3 sequence reads: CASSLDRGAHEQYF. The CDR3 DNA sequence: TGTGCCAGCAGCTTAGACAGGGGTGCCCACGAGCAGTACTTC.

The chain links TRBV4-1 to TRBJ2-7; tentatively, D is TRBD2 (6 bases). This CDR3 is built from 14 residues. With 8 bases removed from V and 5 bases from J, the gap between germline ends came to 19 bases. Germline V gene lookup returns CDR1 MGHRA and CDR2 YSYEKL. The CDR3 region is CASALREAGNEQYF. In nucleotides, the CDR3 is TGCGCCAGCGCCCTGCGGGAAGCGGGTAACGAGCAGTACTTC.

The rearrangement links TRBV27 to TRBJ1-1, with D possibly matching TRBD1 (5 bases). The V and J ends lost 3 bases and 5 bases respectively, with 13 bases between them. The CDR3 loop spans 14 amino acids. Germline V gene data show CDR1 as MNHEY and CDR2 as SMNVEV (reference sequence). The CDR3 spells CASSFWGRETEAFF. The CDR3 region has the DNA TGTGCCAGCAGTTTTTGGGGGAGGGAAACTGAAGCTTTCTTT.

The table lists this clone with a few counts. The CDR3 coding sequence is TGTGCCAGCAGCGTAGAAGGATACGCGGACACTGAAGCTTTCTTT. It encodes CASSVEGYADTEAFF. The chain uses TRBV9 and TRBJ1-1, with no clear D. In germline, CDR1 is SGDLS, CDR2 YYNGEE. V was trimmed by 0 bases and J by 3 bases, leaving 12 bases between them. The CDR3 spans 15 residues.

The chain recombines TRBV28 with TRBJ2-2; D perhaps matches TRBD1 (6 bases). Germline V CDR1 and CDR2: MDHEN, SYDVKM. The CDR3 runs 18 residues. With 6 bases removed from V and 2 bases from J, the gap between germline ends came to 22 bases. The CDR3: CASRPPTLQQGNTGELFF. The CDR3 nucleotides read TGTGCCAGCAGACCACCAACCCTACAACAGGGAAACACCGGGGAGCTGTTTTTT.

As DNA, the CDR3 is TGTGCCAGCAATCTAGCCGGGGATGAGCAGTTCTTC. Protein sequence: CASNLAGDEQFF. The chain recombines TRBV28 with TRBJ2-1; TRBD2 might be the D (5 bases). Trimming took off 7 bases at V and 8 bases at J, with 12 bases between the two ends. There are 12 residues in the CDR3. The germline CDR1 and CDR2 sequences are MDHEN and SYDVKM.

Concerning this clone itself: Germline is not matched at one junction end, which may reflect a read error. The chain recombines TRBV11-1 with TRBJ1-1; D uncertain. This CDR3 has 14 amino acids. In germline, CDR1 is SGHAT, CDR2 FQDESV (reference sequence). The CDR3 is CASSLAGPYTEAFF. The CDR3 DNA follows: TGTGCCAGCAGCTTAGCAGGACCGTACACTGAAGCTTTCTTC.

This rearrangement joins TRBV14 to TRBJ1-1, with a possible D match to TRBD1 (5 bases). Germline lookup yields CDR1 SGHDN and CDR2 FVKESK. The CDR3 runs to 15 residues. V lost 4 bases to trimming and J lost 3 bases, with 15 bases between them. The CDR3 DNA reads as TGTGCCAGCAGCCTCCGCGGGGGGAGGTACACTGAAGCTTTCTTT. Its translation: CASSLRGGRYTEAFF.

The V gene is TRBV5-1, the J gene TRBJ2-2; 12 bases match TRBD2. V shed 5 bases and J 3 bases; nucleotides not matched to a gene: 8. This CDR3 is built from 17 residues. Germline assignment: CDR1 SGHRS and CDR2 YFSETQ. The CDR3 sequence is CASSWTSGIMDTGELFF. DNA for the CDR3: TGCGCCAGCAGTTGGACTAGCGGGATCATGGACACCGGGGAGCTGTTTTTT.

The count of this clone is one. The chain has TRBV25-1 and TRBJ2-1; D is uncertain. Germline V gene data show CDR1 as MGHDK and CDR2 as SYGVNS. The CDR3 consists of 15 residues. V lost 3 bases and J lost 8, with 17 bases in between. DNA of the CDR3: TGTGCCAGCAGTGATATTATAGGAGAGGCGTATGAGCAGTTCTTC. Its protein is CASSDIIGEAYEQFF.

The chain has TRBV27 and TRBJ2-7; 12 bases map to TRBD2. The trim removed 6 bases at V and 7 bases at J, leaving 4 bases unmatched. Germline V gene lookup returns CDR1 MNHEY and CDR2 SMNVEV (reference sequence). CDR3 length: 13 residues. In DNA, the CDR3 is TGTGCCAGCAGACTAGCGGGAGGCTGGGAGCAGTACTTC. Protein product: CASRLAGGWEQYF.